This record concerns one TCR beta chain sequence. Its matching antigen is unknown. Described time point: sample taken at primary tumor resection. Patients with untreated early-stage non-small cell lung cancer, numbering 55 to 75, were the donors. Sequencing covered unsorted whole RNA taken from tumor, nontumor lung or frozen PBMC. From the 5' RACE reads, TCRdb called clonotypes with MiXCR, one entry per CDR3 protein. Of roughly 20,000 distinct CDR3 sequences in the sample, more than 4.5% were seen once. The data derive from a study of spatial heterogeneity in lung cancer. The overall study: A T cell module score from matched bulk RNA-seq correlated strongly with TCR transcript counts in tumor regions. General study findings and limits: Mutation counts in tumors were tracked by counts of expanded intratumoral alpha and beta TCRs.

There are 14 residues in the CDR3. Germline loops: CDR1 SGHTA, CDR2 FQGNSA. Trimming removed 2 bases from V and 7 bases from J, with 12 bases in between. This sequence joins TRBV7-2 and TRBJ2-1, with D perhaps TRBD2 (5 bases). This receptor was obtained from a male donor with early-stage non-small cell lung cancer. Sequenced here: lung tumor tissue, sampled at surgery. CDR3 DNA sequence: TGTGCCAGCAGCTTATCTAGGGAGCAAAATGAGCAGTTCTTC. This encodes CASSLSREQNEQFF. The variable domain in full, completed from reference TRBV7-2 and TRBJ2-1, reads GAGVSQSPSNKVTEKGKDVELRCDPISGHTALYWYRQSLGQGLEFLIYFQGNSAPDKSGLPSDRFSAERTGGSVSTLTIQRTQQEDSAVYLCASSLSREQNEQFFGPGTRLTVL.